The present TCR beta chain was sequenced within a study of low-dose radiotherapy and immunotherapy resistance in tumors. Study-level information: One day before radiation and immunotherapy, intravenous cyclophosphamide 200 mg/m2 was administered, with this repeated every two weeks.

Time point given: after trial treatment. Indicated treatment: LDRT plus nivolumab, ipilimumab, low-dose cyclophosphamide and aspirin (RACIN trial). It was nivolumab, ipilimumab, aspirin, low-dose cyclophosphamide and low-dose radiotherapy that donors received. This clonotype was seen ten or more times. The CDR3 totals 13 residues. V gave up 6 bases and J gave up 8 bases, with 15 bases separating them. Covering alpha and beta chains, TRAV- and TRBV-specific primers were used for the first-strand cDNA. Both a constant-region primer and a V-primer adapter served to amplify TCRs across 20 PCR cycles. MiXCR was run by TCRdb on the reads, yielding one entry per CDR3 protein. The data show more than 90,000 distinct CDR3 sequences, with around 21% seen just once and 4.1% held by the top ten.

The sequence derives from a male donor with prostate cancer. Sequencing was performed on PBMCs, taken after low-dose radiotherapy plus immunotherapy. This sequence joins TRBV12-3 or TRBV12-4 and TRBJ2-3; D gene ambiguous. The CDR3 sequence: CASSPTPLLTQYF. In DNA form, the CDR3 reads TGTGCCAGCAGCCCGACTCCTCTCCTTACGCAGTATTTT.